The 14 T cell receptor beta chains below were found in one sample sequenced in a study of blood T cell repertoires in COVID-19. Generated by immunoSEQ multiplex PCR, the TCRdb table keeps only in-frame clones and is missing some. The sample holds roughly 110,000 clones; about nine tenths are singletons and the top ten take approximately 1.2%. Sequencing was performed on peripheral blood. The receptors shown here come from a woman younger than 45 with acute or convalescent COVID-19.

The chain couples TRBV5-1 to TRBJ2-3; 8 bases fit TRBD1. This CDR3 has 16 amino acids. The germline V gene encodes CDR1 SGHRS and CDR2 YFSETQ. V lost 4 bases to trimming and J lost 5 bases; unmatched junction nucleotides: 12. This chain's CDR3 is CASSPTRGRFLDTQYF. The CDR3, as DNA: TGCGCCAGCAGCCCAACCAGGGGGCGCTTTTTAGATACGCAGTATTTT. Looking up the rest from reference TRBV5-1 and TRBJ2-3 gives the full variable domain: KAGVTQTPRYLIKTRGQQVTLSCSPISGHRSVSWYQQTPGQGLQFLFEYFSETQRNKGNFPGRFSGRQFSNSRSEMNVSTLELGDSALYLCASSPTRGRFLDTQYFGPGTRLTVL.

This sequence joins TRBV28 and TRBJ1-2; D remains unclear. The CDR3 consists of 12 residues. Germline CDR1 MDHEN, CDR2 SYDVKM. The V end lost 3 bases, the J end lost 8 bases, and 10 bases lay between the germline ends. CDR3 loop: CASSLMGEGYTF. The CDR3 DNA follows: TGTGCCAGCAGTTTGATGGGAGAGGGCTACACCTTC.

The V call is TRBV5-6, the J call TRBJ1-4; the D gene is possibly TRBD1 (6 bases). Trimming pared 3 bases from V and 1 base from J, leaving 16 bases between. Per the germline V gene, CDR1 is SGHDT and CDR2 is YYEEEE. CDR3 length equals 17 residues. The CDR3 nucleotides are TGTGCCAGCAGCTCCGATACAGGGAGTTTAACTAATGAAAAACTGTTTTTT. Amino acid sequence: CASSSDTGSLTNEKLFF.

The chain recombines TRBV27 with TRBJ1-4; possibly TRBD1 for D (5 bases). Germline CDR1 reads MNHEY; CDR2 reads SMNVEV (reference sequence). This CDR3 is built from 15 residues. V was cut by 7 bases and J by 4 bases, with 16 bases left in between. DNA for the CDR3: TGTGCCAGCACCCCTTCGGGGGGATATAATGAAAAACTGTTTTTT. This sequence encodes CASTPSGGYNEKLFF.

This chain links TRBV3-1 (or the pseudogene TRBV3-2) with TRBJ1-2; TRBD1 matches at 10 bases. The germline V gene has CDR1 LGHDT and CDR2 YNNKEL (reference sequence). The CDR3 extends over 13 amino acids. Unmatched junction bases numbered 4, after V lost 4 bases and J lost 8 bases. The CDR3 sequence: CASSLTTGGGYTF. For the CDR3, the DNA is TGTGCCAGCAGCCTTACGACAGGGGGCGGCTACACCTTC.

This rearrangement joins TRBV27 to TRBJ2-2; 7 bases line up with TRBD1. The CDR3 covers 16 residues. V trimming: 8 bases; J trimming: 1 base; junction bases outside the gene matches: 10. Germline V CDR1 and CDR2: MNHEY, SMNVEV (reference sequence). CDR3 protein: CASGTPRTGNTGELFF. The CDR3 coding sequence is TGTGCCAGCGGAACTCCCCGGACAGGGAACACCGGGGAGCTGTTTTTT.

The gene calls are TRBV4-2 and TRBJ2-7; 7 bases agree with TRBD2. V trimming: 6 bases; J trimming: 0 bases; junction bases outside the gene matches: 8. This CDR3 has 15 amino acids. CDR1 is LGHNA and CDR2 is YNFKEQ in the germline V gene. The CDR3, as DNA: TGTGCCAGCAGTCGCTCTGCGGGGGACTCCTACGAGCAGTACTTC. Translation: CASSRSAGDSYEQYF.

The genes are TRBV5-4 and TRBJ2-7, with 11 bases that match TRBD1. The CDR3 loop spans 15 amino acids. With V trimmed by 2 bases and J by 2 bases, 3 bases remained unmatched. The germline V gene encodes CDR1 SGHNT and CDR2 YYREEE (reference sequence). The CDR3 loop is CASSFPGQGAYEQYF. In DNA, the CDR3 is TGTGCCAGCAGCTTTCCGGGACAGGGGGCCTACGAGCAGTACTTC. The variable domain in full, with the rest retrieved from reference TRBV5-4 and TRBJ2-7, is ETGVTQSPTHLIKTRGQQVTLRCSSQSGHNTVSWYQQALGQGPQFIFQYYREEENGRGNFPPRFSGLQFPNYSSELNVNALELDDSALYLCASSFPGQGAYEQYFGPGTRLTVT.

Notes on this clone: At one end the junction does not follow the germline gene, possibly because of a read error. This chain joins TRBV28 and TRBJ2-7; 15 bases fit TRBD2. Germline-derived CDR1 and CDR2 are MDHEN and SYDVKM. This CDR3 is built from 13 residues. The CDR3 DNA follows: TGTGCCAGCAGTTTGACGGATGGACTAGCGGGAGGGTTC. Its protein is CASSLTDGLAGGF. Together with reference TRBV28 and TRBJ2-7, the CDR3 gives the full variable domain: DVKVTQSSRYLVKRTGEKVFLECVQDMDHENMFWYRQDPGLGLRLIYFSYDVKMKEKGDIPEGYSVSREKKERFSLILESASTNQTSMYLCASSLTDGLAGGFGPGTRLTVT.

This clone came up once. The chain couples TRBV15 to TRBJ1-6; no clear D gene. CDR1 LNHNV and CDR2 YYDKDF come from the germline V gene (reference sequence). With 0 bases removed from V and 7 bases from J, the gap between germline ends came to 7 bases. CDR3 length: 14 residues. CDR3 DNA: TGTGCCACCAGCAGAGACCCCCAGAATTCACCCCTCCACTTT. This sequence encodes CATSRDPQNSPLHF.

V gene TRBV27 combines with J gene TRBJ2-7; TRBD1 might be the D (6 bases). The V and J ends lost 10 bases and 2 bases respectively, with 12 bases between them. CDR3 size: 12 residues. The germline gives CDR1 MNHEY, CDR2 SMNVEV (reference sequence). The CDR3 sequence is CANRDIPYEQYF. The CDR3 coding sequence is TGTGCCAACCGGGACATTCCCTACGAGCAGTACTTC.

This sequence joins TRBV5-1 and TRBJ1-2, with D perhaps matching TRBD1 (6 bases). The CDR3 runs 14 residues. V lost 0 bases and J lost 4, with 10 bases in between. Germline V gene lookup returns CDR1 SGHRS and CDR2 YFSETQ. CDR3 in DNA: TGCGCCAGCAGCTTGGCCACAGGGAGCTATGGCTACACCTTC. The encoded protein is CASSLATGSYGYTF. The full variable domain, completed using reference TRBV5-1 and TRBJ1-2, is KAGVTQTPRYLIKTRGQQVTLSCSPISGHRSVSWYQQTPGQGLQFLFEYFSETQRNKGNFPGRFSGRQFSNSRSEMNVSTLELGDSALYLCASSLATGSYGYTFGSGTRLTVV.

This clone appeared once. The chain carries TRBV20-1 and TRBJ1-2, with D unresolved. Per germline, CDR1 DFQATT and CDR2 SNEGSKA (reference sequence). The CDR3 totals 12 residues. V was cut by 3 bases and J by 12 bases, with 17 bases left in between. Here the CDR3 reads CSASWGRRVHTF. CDR3 nucleotides: TGCAGTGCTAGTTGGGGTAGGAGGGTGCACACCTTC.

The gene calls are TRBV9 and TRBJ2-2; TRBD1 might be the D (6 bases). CDR3 length equals 15 residues. Germline V gene sequence: CDR1 SGDLS, CDR2 YYNGEE. V lost 2 bases and J 4 bases, leaving 12 bases between the germline ends. The CDR3 is CASSVVGASTGELFF. The CDR3 coding sequence is TGTGCCAGCAGCGTCGTGGGGGCGAGCACCGGGGAGCTGTTTTTT.